The 5 T cell receptor beta chains reported below all come from one sample, sequenced in a study of T cell responses to AZD1222 COVID-19 vaccine. Using immunoSEQ multiplex PCR, the repertoire was profiled, and TCRdb retains in-frame clones only, with some absent. This table has around 110,000 clones, 80% to 90% appearing once. The source material was peripheral blood, sampled on day 0 of MenACWY control vaccination. The receptors stem from an adult in good health.

The CDR3 spells CASSWRQANEKLFF. The CDR3 nucleotides read TGCGCCAGCAGCTGGCGACAGGCTAATGAAAAACTGTTTTTT. V gene TRBV5-1 combines with J gene TRBJ1-4; D may be TRBD1 (6 bases). CDR1 is SGHRS, CDR2 YFSETQ, per germline. With 3 bases removed from V and 3 bases from J, the gap between germline ends came to 9 bases. This CDR3 is built from 14 residues.

V is TRBV6-5 and J is TRBJ1-2; D is uncertain. The CDR3 length is 13 residues. Germline lookup yields CDR1 MNHEY and CDR2 SVGAGI. Trimming took 5 bases from V and 3 from J, leaving 10 bases between them. The CDR3 bases are TGTGCCAGCAGTCCTCTCGGGCACTATGGCTACACCTTC. As protein: CASSPLGHYGYTF.

V and J are TRBV1 and TRBJ1-1. TRBV1 is labeled a pseudogene. The CDR3 loop spans 14 amino acids. DNA for the CDR3: TGCACCAGCCCGCGGGGGGGTTGGTACACTGAAGCTTTCTTT. As protein: CTSPRGGWYTEAFF.

Only one count was recorded for this clone. The chain links TRBV4-2 to TRBJ2-6, with 8 bases fitting TRBD1. The CDR3 has 16 amino acids. Trimming at V came to 5 bases and at J to 3 bases, leaving 6 bases not matched to a gene. Germline V CDR1 and CDR2: LGHNA, YNFKEQ. The CDR3 protein is CASSRGQGRGANVLTF. For the CDR3, the DNA is TGTGCCAGCAGCAGAGGACAGGGACGTGGGGCCAACGTCCTGACTTTC.

This rearrangement joins TRBV28 to TRBJ2-4; no firm D call. The V gene lost 2 bases and the J gene lost 0 bases, with 11 bases spanning the gap. The CDR3 consists of 16 residues. Germline assignment: CDR1 MDHEN and CDR2 SYDVKM. The CDR3 is CASSLKAARAKNIQYF. The CDR3 region has the DNA TGTGCCAGCAGTTTAAAGGCCGCAAGAGCCAAAAACATTCAGTACTTC.